This TCR beta chain comes out of a study of control samples from healthy donors and cancer patients. The germline CDR1 and CDR2 sequences are MNHNY and SVGAGI (reference sequence). The CDR3 runs to 15 residues. Trimming shortened V by 2 bases and J by 3 bases, and 11 bases separated the two germline ends. Generated by immunoSEQ multiplex PCR, the TCRdb table keeps only in-frame clones and is missing some. The sample has about 110,000 clones, about 80% seen once; the top ten hold around 6.2%. The chain employs TRBV6-6 and TRBJ1-5; D possibly corresponds to TRBD1 (6 bases). The source of this sequence is a young man in good health. The specimen was blood. CDR3 in DNA: TGTGCCAGCAGTTACGGTCAGGGGATCAATCAGCCCCAGCATTTT. It yields the protein CASSYGQGINQPQHF.